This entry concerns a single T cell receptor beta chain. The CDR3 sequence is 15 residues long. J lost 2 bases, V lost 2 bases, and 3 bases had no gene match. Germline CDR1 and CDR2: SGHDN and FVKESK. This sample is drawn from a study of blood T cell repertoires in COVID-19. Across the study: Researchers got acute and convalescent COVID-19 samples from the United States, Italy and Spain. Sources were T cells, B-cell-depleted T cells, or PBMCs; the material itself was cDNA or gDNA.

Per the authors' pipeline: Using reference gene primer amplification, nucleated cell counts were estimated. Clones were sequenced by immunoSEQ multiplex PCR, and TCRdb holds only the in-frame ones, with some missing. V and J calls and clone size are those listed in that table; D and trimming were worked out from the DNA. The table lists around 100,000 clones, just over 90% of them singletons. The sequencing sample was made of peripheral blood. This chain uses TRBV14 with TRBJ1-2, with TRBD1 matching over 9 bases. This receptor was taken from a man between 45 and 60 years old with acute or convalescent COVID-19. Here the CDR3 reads CASSQPGQGNYGYTF. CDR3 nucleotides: TGTGCCAGCAGCCAACCTGGACAGGGGAACTATGGCTACACCTTC.